This entry features one T cell receptor (beta chain) sequence. As yet, its antigen is unknown. V was cut by 1 base and J by 1 base, with 10 bases left in between. The CDR3 loop spans 15 amino acids. The germline gives CDR1 LGHNT, CDR2 FRNRAP. Primers for the PCR totalled 60 Vbeta and 13 Jbeta. Sequencing used immunoSEQ multiplex PCR; TCRdb keeps in-frame clones, though not all of them. The sample contains some 160,000 clones, 60% to 85% of which appear only once. These data come from a study of cytomegalovirus exposure and HLA in healthy donors. General observations from the study: According to the study, 180 or so TCR beta chains were cytomegalovirus-associated. Roughly uniform depth of sequencing across donors was assumed in presence/absence analyses.

The chain recombines TRBV12-5 with TRBJ1-2; TRBD1 is a possible D gene (5 bases). Input material: PBMCs. This sequence was found in a man in his fifties in good health and CMV-seropositive. CDR3 nucleotides: TGTGCTAGTGGTTTGGGTCAGGGCTTTAACTATGGCTACACCTTC. The encoded protein is CASGLGQGFNYGYTF.